A single T cell receptor (beta chain) is shown here with its context. This entry belongs to a study of tumor-infiltrating lymphocytes in localized non-small cell lung cancer. Germline V lookup: CDR1 MDHEN, CDR2 SYDVKM. The CDR3 spans 18 residues. With V trimmed by 6 bases and J by 4 bases, 19 bases remained unmatched. The assay was immunoSEQ multiplex PCR, and TCRdb's table has in-frame clones only and misses some. The table shows around 10,000 clones, with roughly 78% occurring only once. This clonotype originated in a human donor with non-small cell lung cancer. The sample consisted of lung tumor tissue. The chain is built from TRBV28 and TRBJ2-7; 9 bases map to TRBD1. The DNA for the CDR3 is TGTGCCAGCAGCGGTCATCCCTCCGGGACAGGGAGTCAATACGAGCAGTACTTC. Protein: CASSGHPSGTGSQYEQYF. The whole variable domain, filled in from reference TRBV28 and TRBJ2-7, reads DVKVTQSSRYLVKRTGEKVFLECVQDMDHENMFWYRQDPGLGLRLIYFSYDVKMKEKGDIPEGYSVSREKKERFSLILESASTNQTSMYLCASSGHPSGTGSQYEQYFGPGTRLTVT.